The T cell receptor beta chain under discussion was sequenced for a study of blood T cell repertoires in COVID-19. Whole-study context: From the United States, Italy and Spain came samples of acute and convalescent COVID-19. PBMCs, B-cell-depleted T cells, or T cells were the source of the cDNA or gDNA that made up the material.

TCRdb's table, derived via immunoSEQ multiplex PCR, lists solely in-frame clones and lacks some. The sample records around 200,000 clones, 83% being singletons. The CDR3 sequence is 12 residues long. Trimming stripped 5 bases from V and 2 bases from J, with 3 bases between. Germline V lookup: CDR1 SNHLY, CDR2 FYNNEI. This chain links TRBV2 with TRBJ2-2; D is unresolved. The sequenced sample was peripheral blood. The origin of this receptor is a woman aged 45 to 65 with acute or convalescent COVID-19. The CDR3 region has the DNA TGTGCCAGCAGTCCAAACACCGGGGAGCTGTTTTTT. Translating it yields CASSPNTGELFF.